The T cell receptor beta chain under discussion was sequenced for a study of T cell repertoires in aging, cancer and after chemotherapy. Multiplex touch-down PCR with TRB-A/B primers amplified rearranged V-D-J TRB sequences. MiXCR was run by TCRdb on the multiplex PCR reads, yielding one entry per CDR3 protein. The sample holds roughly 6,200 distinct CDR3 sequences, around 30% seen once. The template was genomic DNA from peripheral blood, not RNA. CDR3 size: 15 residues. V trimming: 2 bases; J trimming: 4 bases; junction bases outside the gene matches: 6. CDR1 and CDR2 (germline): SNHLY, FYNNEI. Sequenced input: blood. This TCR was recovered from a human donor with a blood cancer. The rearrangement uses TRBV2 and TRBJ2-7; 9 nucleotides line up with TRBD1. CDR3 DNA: TGTGCCAGCAGTGAAAGGGACAGGGAGCTGTACGAGCAGTACTTC. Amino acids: CASSERDRELYEQYF.